These T cell receptor beta chains were read from a single sample in a study of Ad26.COV2.S vaccination and SARS-CoV-2 variants. Profiling relied on immunoSEQ multiplex PCR, and the TCRdb table lists in-frame clones only, not all of them. The sample holds hundreds of thousands of clones; more than 75% are singletons and the top ten take 3.4%. The input for sequencing was peripheral blood, taken in a trial of Ad26.COV2.S vaccine versus placebo. These receptors were collected from a person between 18 and 60 years old who received the Ad26.COV2.S COVID-19 vaccine or a placebo. Both conserved end residues are part of each CDR3. A D gene is named only where the DNA matches it firmly. Only part of the rows carry a size: once, few, many, or a class if the clone is expanded.

J | D | V | size | DNA | CDR3
TRBJ1-2 | . | TRBV6-1 | . | TGTGCCAGCAGTGAGGTCGACAGCAACTATGGCTACACCTTC | CASSEVDSNYGYTF
TRBJ1-2 | TRBD1 | TRBV11-2 | . | TGTGCCAGCAGGTCAGGACAGGGACGAATGTTTGGAGATGGCTACACCTTC | CASRSGQGRMFGDGYTF
TRBJ2-3 | TRBD2 | TRBV2 | . | TGTGCCAGCAGTGGAACTAGCGGGGGTACAGATACGCAGTATTTT | CASSGTSGGTDTQYF
TRBJ1-2 | . | TRBV11-3 | . | TGTGCCAGCAGCTTAGAGGAAACCGGTCCGGGACAATATGGAGGCTACACCTTC | CASSLEETGPGQYGGYTF
TRBJ2-1 | . | TRBV5-5 | . | TGTGCCAGCAGCTTCGCCGGGGATGAGCAGTTCTTC | CASSFAGDEQFF
TRBJ1-2 | TRBD1 | TRBV9 | . | TGTGCCAGCAGCACGCGACAGGGCGCCTACACCTTC | CASSTRQGAYTF
TRBJ2-5 | . | TRBV4-2 | once | TGTGCCAGCAGCCAAGCATCCGGGGGAAATCGAGAGACCCAGTACTTC | CASSQASGGNRETQYF
TRBJ1-2 | . | TRBV19 | . | TGTGCCAGTAGTACGAGGGACCGCCTGTTGATTGGCTACACCTTC | CASSTRDRLLIGYTF
TRBJ2-3 | . | TRBV7-2 | . | TGTGCCAGCAGCTTATCTTTCTACGATACGCAGTATTTT | CASSLSFYDTQYF
TRBJ1-1 | . | TRBV6-5 | . | TGTGCCAGCAGTACTACGGTGAACACTGAAGCTTTCTTT | CASSTTVNTEAFF
TRBJ1-5 | TRBD1 | TRBV6-2/TRBV6-3 | . | TGTGCCAGCAGTTACGAGGGGGCATGGGATCAGCCCCAGCATTTT | CASSYEGAWDQPQHF
TRBJ1-5 | . | TRBV2 | . | TGTGCCAGCAGTGAAGACAACCTGCGGGGCAATCAGCCCCAGCATTTT | CASSEDNLRGNQPQHF